A single sample is the source of the 30 T cell receptor beta chains below, sequenced in a study of control samples from healthy donors and cancer patients. Using immunoSEQ multiplex PCR, the repertoire was profiled, and TCRdb retains in-frame clones only, with some absent. The sample holds approximately 27,000 clones, over 75% seen once. The sample was PBMCs. Receptors were obtained from a woman aged 60-75 years with head and neck cancer.

V and J are TRBV12-5 and TRBJ2-2; D uncertain. Germline V gene data show CDR1 as LGHNT and CDR2 as FRNRAP. With 7 bases removed from V and 4 bases from J, the gap between germline ends came to 10 bases. The CDR3 is made up of 13 amino acids. CDR3 bases: TGTGCTAGTGTTCTAAAATCCACCGGGGAGCTGTTTTTT. It yields the protein CASVLKSTGELFF.

This CDR3 is CASSLAGTSGSNEQFF. The CDR3 DNA reads as TGTGCCAGCAGCTTGGCTGGGACTAGCGGGAGCAATGAGCAGTTCTTC. The chain combines TRBV5-4 with TRBJ2-1; 14 bases match TRBD2. The CDR3 length is 16 residues. Germline assignment: CDR1 SGHNT and CDR2 YYREEE (reference sequence). V trimming: 0 bases; J trimming: 6 bases; junction bases outside the gene matches: 2.

The chain couples TRBV7-8 to TRBJ2-7, with 13 bases aligning to TRBD2. There are 15 residues in the CDR3. CDR1 and CDR2 from the germline V gene are SGHVS and FQNEAQ. The ends lost 7 bases at V and 5 bases at J; junction bases unmatched: 8. The CDR3 reads CASTPLGTSGNEQYF. In DNA, the CDR3 is TGTGCCAGCACCCCTCTGGGGACTAGCGGGAACGAGCAGTACTTC.

This chain uses TRBV5-1 with TRBJ2-1; 16 bases line up with TRBD2. Germline-derived CDR1 and CDR2 are SGHRS and YFSETQ. CDR3 length equals 17 residues. The V and J ends lost 4 bases and 4 bases, in that order; junction bases with no gene match: 5. The CDR3 nucleotides are TGCGCCAGCAGCCCGGGACTAGCGGGGGGGTTTTACAATGAGCAGTTCTTC. Translated, it gives CASSPGLAGGFYNEQFF.

The rearrangement links TRBV2 to TRBJ2-1, with no clear D. Germline loops: CDR1 SNHLY, CDR2 FYNNEI. The CDR3 contains 13 residues. Trimming shortened V by 4 bases and J by 1 base, and 5 bases separated the two germline ends. The CDR3 region has the DNA TGTGCCAGCAGTGGTCAGTCCTACAATGAGCAGTTCTTC. This encodes CASSGQSYNEQFF.

V and J are TRBV7-2 and TRBJ2-4; TRBD1 or TRBD2 may be the D gene (5 bases each). The CDR3 has 16 residues. Trimming pared 5 bases from V and 2 bases from J, leaving 16 bases between. Germline CDR1 and CDR2: SGHTA and FQGNSA. This CDR3 reads CASSPGLSESKNIQYF. The CDR3 nucleotides are TGTGCCAGCAGCCCGGGGCTAAGTGAGTCCAAAAACATTCAGTACTTC.

V gene TRBV11-2 combines with J gene TRBJ2-1; unclear D gene. This CDR3 region has 13 residues. Trimming removed 5 bases at V and 16 bases at J, with 21 bases between. Germline CDR1 and CDR2: SGHAT and FQNNGV. The CDR3 reads CASSAASVAISFF. Here the CDR3 DNA reads TGTGCCAGCAGCGCGGCTTCGGTCGCGATAAGCTTCTTC. Together with reference TRBV11-2 and TRBJ2-1, the CDR3 gives the full variable domain: EAGVAQSPRYKIIEKRQSVAFWCNPISGHATLYWYQQILGQGPKLLIQFQNNGVVDDSQLPKDRFSAERLKGVDSTLKIQPAKLEDSAVYLCASSAASVAISFFGPGTRLTVL.

The chain is built from TRBV15 and TRBJ1-1; the D is unclear. The germline V and J ends were trimmed by 3 bases and 5 bases, with 10 bases remaining between them. Germline V gene sequence: CDR1 LNHNV, CDR2 YYDKDF (reference sequence). The length of the CDR3 is 13 residues. The CDR3 DNA reads TGTGCCACCAGCAGCCCTAGGAGAACTGAAGCTTTCTTT. It codes for CATSSPRRTEAFF.

The V and J genes are TRBV6-2 or TRBV6-3 and TRBJ2-4, with 7 bases fitting TRBD2. The CDR3 spans 16 residues. CDR1 MNHEY and CDR2 SVGEGT come from the germline V gene. J was trimmed by 7 bases and V by 5 bases; bases with no gene match: 14. The CDR3 DNA reads TGTGCCAGCAGTCGCTCTTCGGGTGTGGGAGGGAACATTCAGTACTTC. It specifies CASSRSSGVGGNIQYF.

As concerns this clone: No DNA is shown, since the ends of the CDR3 on it are uncertain; the CDR3 is the one TCRdb lists. V is TRBV29-1 and J is TRBJ1-2. Germline lookup yields CDR1 SQVTM and CDR2 ANQGSEA. Inclusive of both ends, the CDR3 amounts to 10 amino acids. CDR3 sequence reads: CSVGPGRVTF.

V is TRBV6-6 and J is TRBJ1-2; D is perhaps TRBD1 (6 bases). V was clipped by 7 bases and J by 0 bases, with 12 bases between them. Germline V CDR1 and CDR2: MNHNY, SVGAGI (reference sequence). This CDR3 contains 14 residues. CDR3 region: CASIDDRTNYGYTF. CDR3 coding DNA: TGTGCCAGCATCGACGACAGGACTAACTATGGCTACACCTTC.

The chain employs TRBV7-4 and TRBJ2-5; D unresolved. This CDR3 region has 11 residues. Germline CDR1 and CDR2: SGHVT and SQSDAQ. V was shortened by 5 bases and J by 7 bases, with 8 bases between the two germline ends. The CDR3 here is CASSPLGTQYF. The CDR3 DNA is TGTGCCAGCAGCCCGCTGGGGACCCAGTACTTC.

The chain couples TRBV5-5 to TRBJ1-4, with D perhaps TRBD1 (5 bases). The CDR3 runs to 15 residues. Germline V gives CDR1 SGHKS, CDR2 YYEKEE (reference sequence). The V end lost 2 bases, the J end lost 3 bases, and 11 bases lay between the germline ends. The CDR3 here is CASSFTGGSNEKLFF. The DNA of the CDR3 is TGTGCCAGCAGCTTCACCGGGGGGTCTAATGAAAAACTGTTTTTT.

The V call is TRBV4-3, the J call TRBJ2-3; 8 bases fit TRBD2. Germline-derived CDR1 and CDR2 are LGHNA and YSLEER. The CDR3 extends over 17 amino acids. V was clipped by 1 base and J by 1 base; unmatched bases: 7. The CDR3 is CASSQVGLTSGTDTQYF. The CDR3 coding sequence is TGCGCCAGCAGCCAAGTGGGTTTGACTAGCGGCACAGATACGCAGTATTTT.

J is TRBJ1-1 and V is TRBV18; no clear D gene. Trimming stripped 0 bases from V and 3 bases from J, with 11 bases between. In germline, CDR1 is KGHSH, CDR2 LQKENI. The CDR3 covers 15 residues. The CDR3 DNA reads as TGTGCCAGCTCACCACCGAGGACGGTGGACACTGAAGCTTTCTTT. Its translation: CASSPPRTVDTEAFF.

On this clone: A read error may produce the germline difference seen at one junction end. The chain links TRBV12-3 or TRBV12-4 to TRBJ1-1; TRBD1 aligns across 7 bases. The CDR3 runs to 12 residues. CDR3 DNA: TGTGCCAGCAGTCGAACAACAGGGGTAGCAGCCTTT. This sequence encodes CASSRTTGVAAF.

This clone showed up just once. The chain couples TRBV7-9 to TRBJ2-7; D is possibly TRBD2 (6 bases). The CDR3 has 15 residues. V gave up 1 base and J gave up 2 bases, with 12 bases separating them. Germline V gene lookup returns CDR1 SEHNR and CDR2 FQNEAQ (reference sequence). This chain's CDR3 is CASSLEWDFAYEQYF. The DNA for the CDR3 is TGTGCCAGCAGCTTAGAATGGGACTTTGCCTACGAGCAGTACTTC.

This chain uses TRBV27 with TRBJ1-5; the match to TRBD1 covers 7 bases. Germline V gives CDR1 MNHEY, CDR2 SMNVEV (reference sequence). The CDR3 runs to 17 residues. The trim removed 6 bases at V and 2 bases at J, leaving 13 bases unmatched. The CDR3 DNA follows: TGTGCCAGCAGCAACGACAGGTGGGGGACAGGCAATCAGCCCCAGCATTTT. This translates into CASSNDRWGTGNQPQHF.

The V call is TRBV9, the J call TRBJ2-7; 8 nucleotides agree with TRBD1. V gave up 4 bases and J gave up 5 bases; unmatched junction bases: 8. CDR3 size: 14 residues. Germline loops: CDR1 SGDLS, CDR2 YYNGEE. CDR3 coding DNA: TGTGCCAGCAGCCCGCGGACAGGGATGGACGAGCAGTACTTC. Encoded protein: CASSPRTGMDEQYF.

There are a few counts of this clone. J is TRBJ1-6 and V is TRBV4-1; 7 bases are shared with TRBD1. With 1 base clipped from V and 8 bases from J, the junction kept 11 bases outside the gene matches. The germline V gene has CDR1 MGHRA and CDR2 YSYEKL. CDR3 length: 17 amino acids. CDR3 DNA: TGCGCCAGCAGCCAAGTAGGAACAGGGGAATTATATTCACCCCTCCACTTT. This encodes CASSQVGTGELYSPLHF.

The rearrangement uses TRBV25-1 and TRBJ1-6, with a weak D call TRBD1 (6 bases). The CDR3 is 15 amino acids. Germline loops: CDR1 MGHDK, CDR2 SYGVNS. The germline V and J ends were trimmed by 4 bases and 4 bases, with 11 bases remaining between them. This CDR3 reads CASSVSGQYNSPLHF. The CDR3 DNA sequence: TGTGCCAGCAGTGTTTCGGGACAATATAATTCACCCCTCCACTTT.

The count of this clone is one. This sequence joins TRBV9 and TRBJ2-3; 10 bases line up with TRBD2. V shed 3 bases, J shed 5 bases, and the junction held 12 bases outside the gene matches. This CDR3 spans 17 amino acids. Germline V CDR1 and CDR2: SGDLS, YYNGEE. CDR3 sequence (DNA): TGTGCCAGCAGCGGATTCCTTCTAGCGGGAGTGGAAGATACGCAGTATTTT. This sequence encodes CASSGFLLAGVEDTQYF.

This chain connects TRBV15 to TRBJ1-2; 10 nucleotides line up with TRBD1. CDR1 is LNHNV, CDR2 YYDKDF, per germline (reference sequence). This CDR3 spans 14 amino acids. V lost 4 bases and J lost 7; bases outside the gene matches: 6. The CDR3 nucleotides are TGTGCCACCAGCAAAGGACAGGGGGTTGGTGGCTACACCTTC. This codes for CATSKGQGVGGYTF.

This sequence joins TRBV7-8 and TRBJ2-5; the match to TRBD2 covers 15 bases. The CDR3 runs to 18 residues. Trimming at V came to 2 bases and at J to 3 bases, leaving 7 bases not matched to a gene. Per the germline V gene, CDR1 is SGHVS and CDR2 is FQNEAQ. CDR3 protein: CASSLIRTSGRAEETQYF. The CDR3 DNA follows: TGTGCCAGCAGCTTAATTCGGACTAGCGGGAGGGCTGAAGAGACCCAGTACTTC.

The rearrangement joins TRBV24-1 to TRBJ1-5, with D maybe TRBD1 (5 bases). The CDR3 consists of 18 residues. Between the trimmed V and J ends, which lost 1 base and 6 bases, there was a span of 21 bases. Per the germline V gene, CDR1 is KGHDR and CDR2 is SFDVKD. For the CDR3, the DNA is TGTGCCACCAGTGATTTTTGGGCGGAGGGGCCTTCCGTTCAGCCCCAGCATTTT. It codes for CATSDFWAEGPSVQPQHF.

The chain joins TRBV7-2 to TRBJ1-2; the D gene is possibly TRBD1 (5 bases). Trimming removed 3 bases at V and 8 bases at J, with 13 bases between. This CDR3 spans 13 amino acids. CDR1 and CDR2 from the germline V gene are SGHTA and FQGNSA. The CDR3 loop reads CASSFDGKGGYTF. CDR3 sequence (DNA): TGTGCCAGCAGCTTCGACGGAAAGGGGGGCTACACCTTC.

V is TRBV9 and J is TRBJ2-1; D tentatively fits TRBD1 or TRBD2 (5 bases each). V lost 0 bases and J lost 4, with 14 bases in between. The CDR3 runs 16 residues. Germline loops: CDR1 SGDLS, CDR2 YYNGEE. CDR3 DNA: TGTGCCAGCAGCGTAGTGGGGACCCCCGGGTACAATGAGCAGTTCTTC. This encodes CASSVVGTPGYNEQFF.

The gene calls are TRBV6-5 and TRBJ2-1, with 9 bases lining up with TRBD2. V trimming: 6 bases; J trimming: 7 bases; junction bases outside the gene matches: 10. The CDR3 extends over 15 amino acids. Germline CDR1 reads MNHEY; CDR2 reads SVGAGI. The CDR3 loop reads CASRSGGFTYNEQFF. CDR3 DNA sequence: TGTGCCAGCAGAAGCGGGGGGTTTACATATAATGAGCAGTTCTTC.

The genes are TRBV7-2 and TRBJ2-3; D is undetermined. The germline V gene has CDR1 SGHTA and CDR2 FQGNSA. The CDR3 length is 14 residues. Trimming shortened V by 6 bases and J by 6 bases, and 16 bases separated the two germline ends. In nucleotides, the CDR3 is TGTGCCAGCAGTTACACCCTTTCGGCGGATACGCAGTATTTT. Its protein is CASSYTLSADTQYF.

The chain joins TRBV2 to TRBJ2-5, with 7 positions matching TRBD1. CDR1 and CDR2 from the germline V gene are SNHLY and FYNNEI. The V segment lost 7 bases and the J segment 3 bases; nucleotides outside the gene matches: 5. This CDR3 has 13 residues. The CDR3 DNA reads TGTGCCAGCACCCGGGACAGTAAAGAGACCCAGTACTTC. It codes for CASTRDSKETQYF. Full variable domain (rest looked up from reference TRBV2 and TRBJ2-5): EPEVTQTPSHQVTQMGQEVILRCVPISNHLYFYWYRQILGQKVEFLVSFYNNEISEKSEIFDDQFSVERPDGSNFTLKIRSTKLEDSAMYFCASTRDSKETQYFGPGTRLLVL.